Listed below are T cell receptor beta chains from one sample, sequenced in a study. TCRdb itself ran the multiplex PCR reads through MiXCR, one entry per CDR3 protein. The profile shows 2,000 to 2,500 distinct CDR3 sequences, roughly 0.98% of them singletons. Specimen: tumor-infiltrating Tregs sorted from the breast tumor. These receptors all stem from a female donor with breast cancer. CDR3s include the opening cysteine and the closing phenylalanine or tryptophan.

V	CDR3
TRBV12-3/TRBV12-4	CASRDTGNYGYTF
TRBV12-3/TRBV12-4	CASNSQGFTGYTF
TRBV12-3/TRBV12-4	CASSLDRNYGYTF
TRBV12-3/TRBV12-4	CASSLIGSYGYTF
TRBV12-3/TRBV12-4	CASSETYYGYTF
TRBV12-3/TRBV12-4	CASSGTDYGYTF
TRBV12-3/TRBV12-4	CASIMVNYGYTF
TRBV12-3/TRBV12-4	CASSSQVNYGYTF
TRBV12-3/TRBV12-4	CASAATGYGYTF
TRBV12-3/TRBV12-4	CASSLTGRGGYTF
TRBV12-3/TRBV12-4	CASSTGQGSSLSGYTF
TRBV12-3/TRBV12-4	CASRLGQGYGYTF
TRBV12-3/TRBV12-4	CASSLGNRRDGYTF
TRBV12-3/TRBV12-4	CASSSGQTNYGYTF
TRBV12-3/TRBV12-4	CASSFYNRNYGYTF
TRBV12-3/TRBV12-4	CASSLLSSSYGYTF
TRBV12-3/TRBV12-4	CASSLVGVSYGYTF
TRBV12-3/TRBV12-4	CASSYGTGYGYTF
TRBV12-3/TRBV12-4	CASSSSTGTNYGYTF
TRBV12-3/TRBV12-4	CASSLVNRVNYGYTF
TRBV12-3/TRBV12-4	CASSRDSSYGYTF
TRBV12-3/TRBV12-4	CASSLGATPGYTF
TRBV12-3/TRBV12-4	CASSLGNTDYGYTF
TRBV12-3/TRBV12-4	CASSLSGIANYGYTF
TRBV12-3/TRBV12-4	CASTKGLWVYGYTF
TRBV12-3/TRBV12-4	CASRGPGQIYGYTF
TRBV12-3/TRBV12-4	CASRGPTDDPDYSYGYTF
TRBV12-3/TRBV12-4	CASSLKLQGSGYTF
TRBV12-3/TRBV12-4	CASRPGQGKADGYTF
TRBV12-3/TRBV12-4	CASSRQNYGYTF
TRBV12-3/TRBV12-4	CASSADSYYGYTF
TRBV12-3/TRBV12-4	CASSRTSNYGYTF
TRBV12-3/TRBV12-4	CASRQRAEGSNYGYTF
TRBV12-3/TRBV12-4	CASSLVELYGYTF
TRBV12-3/TRBV12-4	CASSRDVSYGYTF
TRBV12-3/TRBV12-4	CASSPRTHYGYTF
TRBV12-3/TRBV12-4	CASSPGLKSYGYTF
TRBV12-3/TRBV12-4	CATGGFYYGYTF
TRBV12-3/TRBV12-4	CASSPWTVSHGYTF
TRBV12-3/TRBV12-4	CASSPPVPSYGYTF
TRBV12-3/TRBV12-4	CASSLTGAGYTF
TRBV12-3/TRBV12-4	CASSFTLGNYGYTF
TRBV12-3/TRBV12-4	CASSWDRSYGYTF